A single sample gave rise to the 23 T cell receptor beta chains below, sequenced in a study of a mutant IDH1 vaccine in newly diagnosed glioma listed by TCRdb under 2021. These receptors have no known antigen. The time point label of this sample denotes: week 47, end of study. A 20-mer mutant IDH1 peptide at 300 micrograms in Montanide made up each vaccine dose, which was injected subcutaneously together with topical imiquimod. Preparation of the library involved the immunoSEQ multiplex PCR assay. This immuneACCESS table, as held by TCRdb, lists in-frame sequences with V and J called but not all clones. Of the missing ones, under half trace to an unresolved V gene in checked studies; the others have no known cause. The sample table lists 30,000 to 40,000 clones, about nine tenths of them with a count of one. The ten top clones hold around 5% of the sample. Sequencing was performed on PBMCs, taken from a glioma patient whose treatment included an IDH1 peptide vaccine. These receptor sequences come from a woman in her forties with glioma.

The chain has TRBV6-5 and TRBJ2-3; 7 bases fit TRBD1. V shed 5 bases and J 3 bases; nucleotides not matched to a gene: 2. This CDR3 spans 13 amino acids. Germline-derived CDR1 and CDR2 are MNHEY and SVGAGI. CDR3 DNA: TGTGCCAGCAGTCGACAGGGTACAGATACGCAGTATTTT. Translation gives CASSRQGTDTQYF.

The rearrangement uses TRBV5-1 and TRBJ2-5; D is perhaps TRBD2 (6 bases). The length of the CDR3 is 14 residues. The V and J ends lost 6 bases and 5 bases respectively, with 17 bases between them. CDR1 and CDR2 from the germline V gene are SGHRS and YFSETQ. CDR3 coding DNA: TGCGCCAGCACCGGGGTGGCGGGAATTGAGACCCAGTACTTC. Its translation: CASTGVAGIETQYF.

The genes are TRBV6-1 and TRBJ1-5; a possible D gene is TRBD1 (5 bases). The CDR3 has 15 amino acids. CDR1 is MNHNS and CDR2 is SASEGT in the germline V gene. The V and J ends lost 4 bases and 6 bases respectively, with 16 bases between them. DNA for the CDR3: TGTGCCAGCAGTGTCTCAGGGTTATTAAGTCAGCCCCAGCATTTT. It specifies CASSVSGLLSQPQHF.

J is TRBJ2-2 and V is TRBV2; a possible D gene is TRBD2 (6 bases). The germline gives CDR1 SNHLY, CDR2 FYNNEI. V lost 4 bases and J 6 bases, leaving 15 bases between the germline ends. This CDR3 is built from 15 residues. The CDR3 DNA reads TGTGCCAGCAGTGGATCCAGCGGGTCCCCCGGGGAGCTGTTTTTT. Encoded protein: CASSGSSGSPGELFF.

V usage is TRBV9 and J usage is TRBJ2-1, with TRBD1 matching 8 bases. The CDR3 is 15 amino acids. The junction had 7 bases not matched to a gene; V was cut back by 2 bases and J by 6 bases. CDR1 and CDR2 (germline): SGDLS, YYNGEE. The CDR3 coding sequence is TGTGCCAGCAGCGTGCTTCAGGGGGCCGGCAATGAGCAGTTCTTC. Residues: CASSVLQGAGNEQFF.

This clone was observed once. The chain is built from TRBV6-1 and TRBJ2-7; D is undetermined. The CDR3 sequence is 14 residues long. V was pared by 7 bases and J by 2 bases, with 15 bases between. The germline gives CDR1 MNHNS, CDR2 SASEGT. The CDR3 is CASIDTFLAYEQYF. The CDR3, as DNA: TGTGCCAGCATCGACACCTTCTTAGCCTACGAGCAGTACTTC.

V gene TRBV7-9 combines with J gene TRBJ2-1; TRBD2 matches at 10 bases. Germline V gene lookup returns CDR1 SEHNR and CDR2 FQNEAQ (reference sequence). After removal of 5 bases from V and 12 bases from J, the junction contained 13 bases not matched to a gene. The CDR3 runs to 15 residues. CDR3 sequence reads: CASSPRLAGDSWQFF. CDR3 coding DNA: TGTGCCAGCAGCCCTCGGCTAGCGGGAGATTCTTGGCAGTTCTTC.

The chain links TRBV28 to TRBJ1-2; the D is unclear. This CDR3 is 15 amino acids long. V lost 4 bases and J lost 7, with 19 bases in between. CDR1 MDHEN and CDR2 SYDVKM come from the germline V gene. The CDR3 DNA is TGTGCCAGCAGTTCAGTAGCGGCGATGACTATTGGCTACACCTTC. Translated, it gives CASSSVAAMTIGYTF.

This clone was seen a few times. CDR3 in DNA: TGTGCCAGCTCCCGAGGGACAGGGGATCAGCCCCAGCATTTT. Its translation: CASSRGTGDQPQHF. This chain links TRBV18 with TRBJ1-5, with 10 bases aligning to TRBD1. This CDR3 has 14 residues. V lost 6 bases, J lost 5 bases, and 4 bases stayed unmatched. Germline CDR1 KGHSH, CDR2 LQKENI.

The J gene is TRBJ2-1, the V gene TRBV19; D gene ambiguous. The CDR3 spans 13 residues. V shed 1 base and J shed 9 bases, with 10 bases lying between them. Germline-derived CDR1 and CDR2 are LNHDA and SQIVND (reference sequence). The CDR3 region has the DNA TGTGCCAGTAGTATAGGACCCTCTAGTGAGCAGTTCTTC. Translation gives CASSIGPSSEQFF.

J is TRBJ2-7 and V is TRBV2, with 15 nucleotides matching TRBD2. This CDR3 region has 17 residues. Germline CDR1 SNHLY, CDR2 FYNNEI. The V segment lost 5 bases and the J segment 2 bases; nucleotides outside the gene matches: 7. The CDR3 region is CASSSGTSGRSPYEQYF. Here the CDR3 DNA reads TGTGCCAGCAGTTCTGGGACTAGCGGGAGGTCCCCCTACGAGCAGTACTTC. Variable domain in full (rest from reference TRBV2 and TRBJ2-7): EPEVTQTPSHQVTQMGQEVILRCVPISNHLYFYWYRQILGQKVEFLVSFYNNEISEKSEIFDDQFSVERPDGSNFTLKIRSTKLEDSAMYFCASSSGTSGRSPYEQYFGPGTRLTVT.

The genes are TRBV4-1 and TRBJ1-5; D perhaps matches TRBD1 (5 bases). Deletions cut 8 bases from V and 7 bases from J, with 15 bases between. The CDR3 runs 13 residues. Germline loops: CDR1 MGHRA, CDR2 YSYEKL. The CDR3 protein is CASGLHGDQPQHF. CDR3 in DNA: TGCGCCAGCGGCCTCCATGGGGACCAGCCCCAGCATTTT.

CDR3 amino acids: CASSQAGNNSPLHF. The CDR3 nucleotides are TGCGCCAGCAGCCAAGCAGGGAATAATTCACCCCTCCACTTT. The J gene is TRBJ1-6, the V gene TRBV4-1; tentative D call: TRBD1 (5 bases). The CDR3 has 14 amino acids. From germline, CDR1 is MGHRA and CDR2 YSYEKL. V lost 1 base and J lost 5, with 6 bases in between.

The rearrangement joins TRBV30 to TRBJ1-5; no definite D call. The CDR3 length is 12 residues. V lost 5 bases to trimming and J lost 7 bases, with 12 bases between them. From germline, CDR1 is GTSNPN and CDR2 SVGIG (reference sequence). The CDR3 region is CAWPLTGQPQHF. The CDR3 nucleotides read TGTGCCTGGCCTCTGACGGGCCAGCCCCAGCATTTT.

The rearrangement uses TRBV6-1 and TRBJ2-5, with TRBD2 as a possible D gene (5 bases). Germline-derived CDR1 and CDR2 are MNHNS and SASEGT. Trimming cost V 2 bases and J 10 bases, with 17 bases left between them. CDR3 length equals 14 residues. The CDR3 region has the DNA TGTGCCAGCAGTGAATATTTGGGAGCCCGGGTCCAGTACTTC. Its translation is CASSEYLGARVQYF.

V and J are TRBV6-5 and TRBJ1-2, with unresolved D. The CDR3 has 12 residues. Trimming cost V 6 bases and J 5 bases, with 10 bases left between them. Per germline, CDR1 MNHEY and CDR2 SVGAGI. The CDR3 region has the DNA TGTGCCAGCAGCCTCAGTGGGTATGGCTACACCTTC. Translation: CASSLSGYGYTF.

The chain uses TRBV4-1 and TRBJ2-1; 10 bases agree with TRBD2. The CDR3 has 16 residues. Germline V gives CDR1 MGHRA, CDR2 YSYEKL. J lost 7 bases, V lost 5 bases, and 11 bases had no gene match. The CDR3 DNA reads as TGCGCCAGCAGCTTTCTAGCGGGGGACCGTTTGAATGAGCAGTTCTTC. Translation gives CASSFLAGDRLNEQFF.

This rearrangement joins TRBV6-5 to TRBJ2-5, with 8 bases lining up with TRBD2. The CDR3 loop spans 14 amino acids. Germline V CDR1 and CDR2: MNHEY, SVGAGI. The trim removed 8 bases at V and 4 bases at J, leaving 9 bases unmatched. The CDR3 bases are TGTGCCAGCGGGTGGGGCGGGAGGATAGAGACCCAGTACTTC. This translates into CASGWGGRIETQYF.

The chain couples TRBV9 to TRBJ2-3; 7 nucleotides match TRBD2. V was pared by 4 bases and J by 0 bases, with 11 bases of the junction left unmatched. CDR1 and CDR2 (germline): SGDLS, YYNGEE. The CDR3 is 17 residues long. In DNA, the CDR3 is TGTGCCAGCAGCCCCCGGGAGACTAGCTATAGCACAGATACGCAGTATTTT. Protein product: CASSPRETSYSTDTQYF. The whole variable domain, filled in from reference TRBV9 and TRBJ2-3, reads DSGVTQTPKHLITATGQRVTLRCSPRSGDLSVYWYQQSLDQGLQFLIQYYNGEERAKGNILERFSAQQFPDLHSELNLSSLELGDSALYFCASSPRETSYSTDTQYFGPGTRLTVL.

The chain employs TRBV19 and TRBJ1-5; 7 bases map to TRBD1. The CDR3 consists of 14 residues. The germline V gene encodes CDR1 LNHDA and CDR2 SQIVND (reference sequence). After removal of 6 bases from V and 5 bases from J, the junction contained 7 bases not matched to a gene. The CDR3 sequence: CASSVDRSHQPQHF. Written as DNA, the CDR3 is TGTGCCAGTAGCGTGGACAGGTCCCATCAGCCCCAGCATTTT.

The chain links TRBV7-2 to TRBJ1-6; D is uncertain. Germline assignment: CDR1 SGHTA and CDR2 FQGNSA. This CDR3 has 13 amino acids. V was cut by 5 bases and J by 9 bases, with 11 bases left in between. For the CDR3, the DNA is TGTGCCAGCAGCGACCTCAGACTTTCACCCCTCCACTTT. Translation: CASSDLRLSPLHF.

The chain combines TRBV6-1 with TRBJ1-1, with D perhaps TRBD1 (5 bases). CDR1 and CDR2 (germline): MNHNS, SASEGT. CDR3 size: 14 residues. V dropped 2 bases and J dropped 4 bases, with 11 bases sitting between them. In nucleotides, the CDR3 is TGTGCCAGCAGTGAACTCCTAAGGGGCACTGAAGCTTTCTTT. Amino acid sequence: CASSELLRGTEAFF.

V and J are TRBV2 and TRBJ2-2, with 9 bases lining up with TRBD1. Trimming took 8 bases from V and 4 from J; bases not matched to a gene: 11. The V gene's germline CDR1 is SNHLY and CDR2 FYNNEI. The CDR3 length is 16 residues. The CDR3 loop reads CASGNPGQGGTGELFF. CDR3 DNA: TGTGCCAGCGGTAACCCGGGACAGGGAGGCACCGGGGAGCTGTTTTTT. Variable domain in full (rest from reference TRBV2 and TRBJ2-2): EPEVTQTPSHQVTQMGQEVILRCVPISNHLYFYWYRQILGQKVEFLVSFYNNEISEKSEIFDDQFSVERPDGSNFTLKIRSTKLEDSAMYFCASGNPGQGGTGELFFGEGSRLTVL.